This is a list of T cell receptor beta chains from one sample in a study of blood T cell repertoires in COVID-19. The repertoire was sequenced with immunoSEQ multiplex PCR; TCRdb's copy has only in-frame clones and lacks some. The table has some 100,000 clones, around 90% seen once; the top ten hold under 7.5%. Sequencing used peripheral blood. The source of these receptors is a woman aged 60-70 years with acute or convalescent COVID-19. Both conserved end residues are part of each CDR3. D genes are given only for firm matches. Some rows mark clone size as missing; the rest say once, few, many or name a class of expanded clone.

j_gene	d_gene	abundance	v_gene	CDR3nt	CDR3aa
TRBJ1-5	NA	NA	TRBV5-1	TGCGCCAGCAGCTTGGCAGGGGCCGGTCAGCCCCAGCATTTT	CASSLAGAGQPQHF
TRBJ1-1	NA	NA	TRBV18	TGTGCCAGCTCACCACAGGGGGGGGGCACTGAAGCTTTCTTT	CASSPQGGGTEAFF
TRBJ2-5	NA	NA	TRBV24-1	TGTGCCACCAGGGACACCCAAGAGACCCAGTACTTC	CATRDTQETQYF
TRBJ1-2	NA	few	TRBV6-5	TGTGCCAGCAGTTCCCAATGGCAGGGTTCGGACTATGGCTACACCTTC	CASSSQWQGSDYGYTF
TRBJ2-1	NA	NA	TRBV6-5	TGTGCCAGCAGACTGAAAAATGAGCAGTTCTTC	CASRLKNEQFF
TRBJ1-4	TRBD1	NA	TRBV7-9	TGTGCCAGCAGCTCGGACAGGAGGACTGAAAAACTGTTTTTT	CASSSDRRTEKLFF
TRBJ1-1	NA	NA	TRBV5-1	TGCGCCAGCAGCGGTATTCCCAGTGGACAGTGGGGTTGGTACACTGAAGCTTTCTTT	CASSGIPSGQWGWYTEAFF
TRBJ2-7	NA	NA	TRBV24-1	TGTGCCACCAGCCCACGGTGGAGCTCCTACGAGCAGTACTTC	CATSPRWSSYEQYF
TRBJ1-6	NA	NA	TRBV25-1	TGTGCCAGCAGTGAAGGGGGGAGCTCACCCCTCCACTTT	CASSEGGSSPLHF
TRBJ1-3	NA	NA	TRBV28	TGTGCCAGCAGTTTATCCGTGAGCTCTGGAAACACCATATATTTT	CASSLSVSSGNTIYF
TRBJ1-1	NA	NA	TRBV3-1/TRBV3-2	TGTGCCAGCAGCCACCTACAGGGGAACACTGAAGCTTTCTTT	CASSHLQGNTEAFF
TRBJ1-1	NA	NA	TRBV18	TGTGCCAGCTCACCAGGGCCGAACACTGAAGCTTTCTTT	CASSPGPNTEAFF
TRBJ1-1	NA	NA	TRBV19	TGTGCCAGTAGTATAGGACAGAGGAACACTGAAGCTTTCTTT	CASSIGQRNTEAFF
TRBJ2-5	NA	NA	TRBV5-1	TGCGCCAGCAGAATGGCTCTCCAAGAGACCCAGTACTTC	CASRMALQETQYF
TRBJ1-6	NA	NA	TRBV28	TGTGCCAGCAGTCCTAGACAGAAAAATTCACCCCTCCACTTT	CASSPRQKNSPLHF
TRBJ1-1	NA	NA	TRBV10-1	TGCGCCAGCAGCGCAGGGGTTGGATACACTGAAGCTTTCTTT	CASSAGVGYTEAFF
TRBJ1-1	TRBD1	NA	TRBV6-1	TGTGCCAGCAGTGAGCCGGGACAGGGGGCAGTTGCTTTCTTT	CASSEPGQGAVAFF
TRBJ1-2	NA	NA	TRBV6-1	TGTGCCAGCAGTGAAGAAGGAGGGACTAACTATGGCTACACCTTC	CASSEEGGTNYGYTF
TRBJ1-2	NA	NA	TRBV11-3	TGTGCCAGCAGCTCTGGGGGCAACAGGGACGGCTACACCTTC	CASSSGGNRDGYTF
TRBJ1-3	NA	once	TRBV11-3	TGTGCCAGCAGCCGGGGCTCTGGAAACACCATATATTTT	CASSRGSGNTIYF
TRBJ1-1	NA	NA	TRBV2	TGTGCCAGCAGTGCCCCGGTCATGAACACTGAAGCTTTCTTT	CASSAPVMNTEAFF
TRBJ1-4	NA	once	TRBV29-1	TGCAGCGTACAGGGTTCCACTAATGAAAAACTGTTTTTT	CSVQGSTNEKLFF
TRBJ2-1	TRBD2	NA	TRBV19	TGTGCCAGTAGTAAGTCCCTAGCGGGGTACAATGAGCAGTTCTTC	CASSKSLAGYNEQFF